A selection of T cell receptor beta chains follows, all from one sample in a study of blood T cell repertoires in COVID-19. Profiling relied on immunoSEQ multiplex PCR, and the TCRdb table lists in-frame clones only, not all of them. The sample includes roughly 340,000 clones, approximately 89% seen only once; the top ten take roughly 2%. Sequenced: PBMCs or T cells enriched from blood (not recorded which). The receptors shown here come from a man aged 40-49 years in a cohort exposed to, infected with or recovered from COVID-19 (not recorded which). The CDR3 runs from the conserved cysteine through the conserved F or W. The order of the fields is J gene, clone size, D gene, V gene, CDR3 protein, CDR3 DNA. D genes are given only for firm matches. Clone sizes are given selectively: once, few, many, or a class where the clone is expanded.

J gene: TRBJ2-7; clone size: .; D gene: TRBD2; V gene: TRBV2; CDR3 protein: CASRKGSGGLHEQYF; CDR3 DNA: TGTGCCAGCAGGAAGGGCTCGGGGGGGCTCCACGAGCAGTACTTC
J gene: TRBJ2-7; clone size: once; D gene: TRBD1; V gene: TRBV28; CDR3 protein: CASSQPGQGDEQYF; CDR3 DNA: TGTGCCAGCAGCCAACCGGGACAGGGGGACGAGCAGTACTTC
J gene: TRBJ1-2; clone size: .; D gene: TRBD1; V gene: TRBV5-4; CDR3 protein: CASSFQGAQNYGYTF; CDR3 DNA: TGTGCCAGCAGCTTTCAGGGGGCGCAAAACTATGGCTACACCTTC
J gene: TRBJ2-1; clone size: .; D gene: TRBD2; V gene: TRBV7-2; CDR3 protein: CASRLGGRASYNEQFF; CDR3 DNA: TGTGCCAGCAGACTCGGGGGGAGGGCCTCGTACAATGAGCAGTTCTTC
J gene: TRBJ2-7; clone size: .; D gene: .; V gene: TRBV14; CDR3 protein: CASSRMRIRGSYEQYF; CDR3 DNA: TGTGCCAGCAGCCGGATGAGGATCCGGGGGTCCTACGAGCAGTACTTC
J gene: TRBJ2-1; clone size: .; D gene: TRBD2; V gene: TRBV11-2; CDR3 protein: CASSLGSGRRSYNEQFF; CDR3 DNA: TGTGCCAGCAGCTTGGGTAGCGGGAGAAGGTCCTACAATGAGCAGTTCTTC
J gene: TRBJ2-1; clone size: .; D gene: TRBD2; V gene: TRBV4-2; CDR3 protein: CASSQDSLAVSSYNEQFF; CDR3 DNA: TGTGCCAGCAGCCAAGATTCTCTAGCGGTAAGCTCCTACAATGAGCAGTTCTTC
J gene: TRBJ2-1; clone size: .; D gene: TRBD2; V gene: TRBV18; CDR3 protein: CASSPGTSGTYNEQFF; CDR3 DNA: TGTGCCAGCTCCCCCGGGACTAGCGGTACCTACAATGAGCAGTTCTTC
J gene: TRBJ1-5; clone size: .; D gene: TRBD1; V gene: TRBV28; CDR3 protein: CASSLGTGKAQHF; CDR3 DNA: TGTGCCAGCAGTTTGGGGACAGGTAAAGCCCAGCATTTT
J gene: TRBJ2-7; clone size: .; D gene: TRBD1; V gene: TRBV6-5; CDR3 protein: CASSYSGTGPFSEQYF; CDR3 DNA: TGTGCCAGCAGTTACTCTGGGACAGGGCCCTTTTCCGAGCAGTACTTC
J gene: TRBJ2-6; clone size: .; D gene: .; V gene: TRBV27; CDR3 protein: CASSLFPQAGANVLTF; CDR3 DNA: TGTGCCAGCAGTTTATTTCCCCAGGCTGGGGCCAACGTCCTGACTTTC
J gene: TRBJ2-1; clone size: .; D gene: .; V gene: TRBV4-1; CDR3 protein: CASSQDRGASSYNEQFF; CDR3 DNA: TGCGCCAGCAGCCAAGATCGCGGGGCGAGCTCCTACAATGAGCAGTTCTTC
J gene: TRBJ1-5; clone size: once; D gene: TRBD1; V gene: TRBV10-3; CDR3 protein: CAISYSTGENQPQHF; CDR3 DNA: TGTGCCATCAGTTATTCGACAGGGGAAAATCAGCCCCAGCATTTT
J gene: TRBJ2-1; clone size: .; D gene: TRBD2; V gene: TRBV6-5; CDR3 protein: CASSFGTSDEQFF; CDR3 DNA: TGTGCCAGCAGTTTCGGGACTAGCGATGAGCAGTTCTTC
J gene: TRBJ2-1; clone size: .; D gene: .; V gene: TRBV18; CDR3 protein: CASSRKGDEQFF; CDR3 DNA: TGTGCCAGCTCACGCAAGGGAGACGAGCAGTTCTTC
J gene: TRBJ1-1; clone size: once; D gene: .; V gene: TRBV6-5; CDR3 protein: CASSYNRNTEAFF; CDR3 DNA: TGTGCCAGCAGTTACAACAGGAACACTGAAGCTTTCTTT
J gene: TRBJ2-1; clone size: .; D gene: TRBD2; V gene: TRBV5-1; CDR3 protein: CASSPGTSDGYNEQFF; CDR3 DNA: TGCGCCAGCAGCCCCGGGACTAGCGACGGCTACAATGAGCAGTTCTTC
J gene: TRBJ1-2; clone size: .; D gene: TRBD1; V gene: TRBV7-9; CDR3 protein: CASSLRTGLGYTF; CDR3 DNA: TGTGCCAGCAGCTTACGGACAGGGCTCGGCTACACCTTC
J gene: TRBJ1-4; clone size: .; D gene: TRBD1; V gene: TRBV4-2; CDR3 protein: CASSQAGGQGGEKLFF; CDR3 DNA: TGTGCCAGCAGCCAAGCGGGGGGACAGGGTGGTGAAAAACTGTTTTTT
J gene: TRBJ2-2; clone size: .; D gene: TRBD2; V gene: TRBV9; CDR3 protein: CASSFLAGEVAGELFF; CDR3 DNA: TGTGCCAGCAGCTTCCTAGCGGGAGAAGTGGCCGGGGAGCTGTTTTTT
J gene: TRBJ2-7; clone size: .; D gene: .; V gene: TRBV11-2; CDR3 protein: CASSSSYEQYF; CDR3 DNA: TGTGCCAGCAGCTCTAGTTATGAGCAGTACTTC
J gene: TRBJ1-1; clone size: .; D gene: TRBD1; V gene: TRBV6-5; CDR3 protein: CASNRGQAEAFF; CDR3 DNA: TGTGCCAGCAACCGAGGACAGGCTGAAGCTTTCTTT
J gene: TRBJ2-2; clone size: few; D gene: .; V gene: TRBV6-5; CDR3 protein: CASSEARGTGELFF; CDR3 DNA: TGTGCCAGCAGCGAGGCAAGAGGCACCGGGGAGCTGTTTTTT
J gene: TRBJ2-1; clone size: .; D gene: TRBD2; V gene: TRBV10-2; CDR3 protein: CASSEQGLAAYNEQFF; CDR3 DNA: TGCGCCAGCAGCGAACAGGGACTAGCGGCCTACAATGAGCAGTTCTTC
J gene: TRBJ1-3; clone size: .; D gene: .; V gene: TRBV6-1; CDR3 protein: CASSELQGYTIYF; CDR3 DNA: TGTGCCAGCAGTGAATTACAGGGATACACCATATATTTT
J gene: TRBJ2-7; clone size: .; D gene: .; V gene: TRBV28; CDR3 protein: CASYGPNAPYEQYF; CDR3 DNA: TGTGCCAGCTATGGGCCGAACGCCCCCTACGAGCAGTACTTC
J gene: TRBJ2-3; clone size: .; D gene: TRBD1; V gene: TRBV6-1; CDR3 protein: CASSESTGVDTQYF; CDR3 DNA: TGTGCCAGCAGTGAATCGACAGGGGTAGATACGCAGTATTTT
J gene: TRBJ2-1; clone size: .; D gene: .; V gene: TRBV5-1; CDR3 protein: CASSPLGQPPNEQFF; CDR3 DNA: TGCGCCAGCAGCCCCCTGGGACAACCGCCCAATGAGCAGTTCTTC
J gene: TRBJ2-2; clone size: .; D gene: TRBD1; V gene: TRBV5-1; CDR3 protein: CASSPGTGARTGELFF; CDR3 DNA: TGCGCCAGCAGCCCCGGGACAGGGGCAAGAACCGGGGAGCTGTTTTTT
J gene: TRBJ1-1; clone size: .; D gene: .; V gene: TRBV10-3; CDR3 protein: CAISESSAGARAEAFF; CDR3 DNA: TGTGCCATCAGTGAGTCGAGTGCAGGGGCAAGGGCTGAAGCTTTCTTT
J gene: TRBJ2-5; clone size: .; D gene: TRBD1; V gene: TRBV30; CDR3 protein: CAWSRTGGGETQYF; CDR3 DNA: TGTGCCTGGAGCCGGACAGGGGGCGGAGAGACCCAGTACTTC
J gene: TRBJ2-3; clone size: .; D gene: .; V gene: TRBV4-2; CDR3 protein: CASSTPTRMSPDTQYF; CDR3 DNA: TGTGCCAGCAGCACCCCGACTCGGATGTCTCCAGATACGCAGTATTTT
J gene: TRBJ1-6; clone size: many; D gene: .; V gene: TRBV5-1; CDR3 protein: CASSLREGRDLLHF; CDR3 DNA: TGCGCCAGCAGCTTGAGGGAAGGCCGGGATCTCCTCCACTTT
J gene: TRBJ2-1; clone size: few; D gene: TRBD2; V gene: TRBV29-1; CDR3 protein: CSVPGAREWRYNEQFF; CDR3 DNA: TGCAGCGTCCCTGGGGCGCGGGAGTGGAGGTACAATGAGCAGTTCTTC
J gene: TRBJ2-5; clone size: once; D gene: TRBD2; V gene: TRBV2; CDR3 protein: CASRLAGGETQYF; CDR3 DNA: TGTGCCAGCAGATTGGCGGGAGGAGAGACCCAGTACTTC
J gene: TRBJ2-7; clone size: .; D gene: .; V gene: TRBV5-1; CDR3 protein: CASSFRGQTYEQYF; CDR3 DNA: TGCGCCAGCAGCTTCAGAGGTCAGACCTACGAGCAGTACTTC
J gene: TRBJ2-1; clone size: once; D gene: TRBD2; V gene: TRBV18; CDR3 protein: CASSPLTGTSYEQFF; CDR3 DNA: TGTGCCAGCTCACCGCTGACCGGGACTAGTTATGAGCAGTTCTTC
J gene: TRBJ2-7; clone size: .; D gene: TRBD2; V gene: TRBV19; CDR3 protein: CASSSKREGYEQYF; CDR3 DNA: TGTGCCAGTAGTAGTAAGCGGGAGGGGTACGAGCAGTACTTC
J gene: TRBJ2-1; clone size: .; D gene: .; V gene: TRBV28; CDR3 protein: CASSVRGVSYNEQFF; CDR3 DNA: TGTGCCAGCAGTGTCAGGGGGGTCTCCTACAATGAGCAGTTCTTC
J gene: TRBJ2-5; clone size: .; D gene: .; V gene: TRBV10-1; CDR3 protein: CASSHPGAGEETQYF; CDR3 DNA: TGCGCCAGCAGTCACCCCGGGGCAGGGGAAGAGACCCAGTACTTC
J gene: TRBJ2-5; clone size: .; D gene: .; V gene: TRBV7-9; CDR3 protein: CASSRDTQETQYF; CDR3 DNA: TGTGCCAGCAGCAGGGACACCCAAGAGACCCAGTACTTC
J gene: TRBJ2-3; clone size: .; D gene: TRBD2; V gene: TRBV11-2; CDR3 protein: CASRLAGGTDTQYF; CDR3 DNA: TGTGCCAGCCGACTAGCGGGAGGCACAGATACGCAGTATTTT
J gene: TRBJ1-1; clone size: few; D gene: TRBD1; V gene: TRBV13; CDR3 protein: CASSSRDRNTEAFF; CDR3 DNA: TGTGCCAGCAGCTCCCGGGACAGGAACACTGAAGCTTTCTTT
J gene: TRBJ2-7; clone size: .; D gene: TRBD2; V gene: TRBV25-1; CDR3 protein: CASSLSGTSGEQYF; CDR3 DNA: TGTGCCAGCTCCCTATCCGGGACTAGCGGGGAGCAGTACTTC
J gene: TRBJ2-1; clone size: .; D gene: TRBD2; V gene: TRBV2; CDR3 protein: CASSEALGLAGGPSSYNEQFF; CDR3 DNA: TGTGCCAGCAGTGAAGCGCTCGGACTAGCGGGAGGCCCGAGCTCCTACAATGAGCAGTTCTTC
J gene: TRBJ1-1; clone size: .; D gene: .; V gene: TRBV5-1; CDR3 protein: CASHARGNTEAFF; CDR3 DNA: TGCGCCAGCCACGCACGGGGTAACACTGAAGCTTTCTTT
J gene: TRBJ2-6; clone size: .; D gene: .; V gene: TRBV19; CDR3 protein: CASTVSGGANVLTF; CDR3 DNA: TGTGCCAGTACTGTCTCGGGTGGGGCCAACGTCCTGACTTTC
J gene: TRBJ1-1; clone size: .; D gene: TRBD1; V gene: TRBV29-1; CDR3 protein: CSVVQGTAEAFF; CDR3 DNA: TGCAGCGTCGTACAAGGGACAGCTGAAGCTTTCTTT
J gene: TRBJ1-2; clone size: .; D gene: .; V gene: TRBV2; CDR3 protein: CASSVSVRGYTF; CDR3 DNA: TGTGCCAGCAGTGTCTCCGTGCGCGGCTACACCTTC
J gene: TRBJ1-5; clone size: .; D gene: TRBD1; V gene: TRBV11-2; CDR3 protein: CASSPGTGDLNQPQHF; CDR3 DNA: TGTGCCAGCAGCCCAGGGACAGGAGACCTCAATCAGCCCCAGCATTTT
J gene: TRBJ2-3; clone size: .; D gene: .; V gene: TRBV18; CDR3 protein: CASSRDFTDTQYF; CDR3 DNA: TGTGCCAGCTCACGGGACTTCACAGATACGCAGTATTTT
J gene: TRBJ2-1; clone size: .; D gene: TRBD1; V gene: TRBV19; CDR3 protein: CASSIRGRLGEQFF; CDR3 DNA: TGTGCCAGTAGTATAAGGGGGCGGTTGGGTGAGCAGTTCTTC